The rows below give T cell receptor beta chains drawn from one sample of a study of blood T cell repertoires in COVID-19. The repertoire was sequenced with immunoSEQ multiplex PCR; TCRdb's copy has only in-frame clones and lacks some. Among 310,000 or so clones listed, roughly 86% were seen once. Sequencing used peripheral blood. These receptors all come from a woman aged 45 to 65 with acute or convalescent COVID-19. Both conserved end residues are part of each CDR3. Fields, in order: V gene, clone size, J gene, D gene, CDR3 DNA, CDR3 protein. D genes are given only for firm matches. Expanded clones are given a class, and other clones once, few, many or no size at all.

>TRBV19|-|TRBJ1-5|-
TGTGCCAGTAGTATAGACGAGAACAGACGGAGCAATCAGCCCCAGCATTTT
CASSIDENRRSNQPQHF
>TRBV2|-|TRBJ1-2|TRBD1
TGTGCCAGCAGTGAGATGACAGGGCCCCTTGGCTACACCTTC
CASSEMTGPLGYTF
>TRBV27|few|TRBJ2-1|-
TGTGCCAGCACCCCGACAGGCCTCGATCACAGCTCCTACAATGAGCAGTTCTTC
CASTPTGLDHSSYNEQFF
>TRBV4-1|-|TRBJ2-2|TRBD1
TGCGCCAGCAGCCAAGGACAGGGGAGGACCGGGGAGCTGTTTTTT
CASSQGQGRTGELFF
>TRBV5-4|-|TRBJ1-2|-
TGTGCCAGCAGCACGTCAACACAGGGTGGCGGCTACACCTTC
CASSTSTQGGGYTF
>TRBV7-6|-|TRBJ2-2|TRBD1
TGTGCCAGCCAGACAGGGGGCGGTGGAGGCACCGGGGAGCTGTTTTTT
CASQTGGGGGTGELFF
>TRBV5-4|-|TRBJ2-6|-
TGTGCCAGCAGCATGAATGGGGGGAGCTCTGGGGCCAACGTCCTGACTTTC
CASSMNGGSSGANVLTF
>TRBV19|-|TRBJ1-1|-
TGTGCCAGTAGTGCTCAATCGGGAACTGAAGCTTTCTTT
CASSAQSGTEAFF
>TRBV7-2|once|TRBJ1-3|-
TGTGCCAGCAGCTTAGCGGGAGCAGGGGCAGGAAACACCATATATTTT
CASSLAGAGAGNTIYF
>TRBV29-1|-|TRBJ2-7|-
TGCAGCGTTGAAGGGGAGACCGACTACGAGCAGTACTTC
CSVEGETDYEQYF
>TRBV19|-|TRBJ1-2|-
TGTGCCAGTAGTAGAACGTTAACTACTAACTATGGCTACACCTTC
CASSRTLTTNYGYTF
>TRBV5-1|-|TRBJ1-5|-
TGCGCCAGCAGCTTGGGAGGAGGAGATCAGCCCCAGCATTTT
CASSLGGGDQPQHF
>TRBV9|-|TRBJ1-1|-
TGTGCCAGCAGCGCAGGGGCTGGGACTGAAGCTTTCTTT
CASSAGAGTEAFF
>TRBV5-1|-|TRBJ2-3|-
TGCGCCAGCAGCTTCGCAGGGCCCTATCTTGATACGCAGTATTTT
CASSFAGPYLDTQYF
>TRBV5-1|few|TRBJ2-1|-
TGCGCCAGCAGCTTGGGGGCGGGTGACAATGAGCAGTTCTTC
CASSLGAGDNEQFF
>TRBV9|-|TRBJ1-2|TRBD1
TGTGCCAGCAGCGCGGACAGGGCTAACTATGGCTACACCTTC
CASSADRANYGYTF
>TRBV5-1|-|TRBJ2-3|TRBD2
TGCGCCAGCAGCTTCCTAGCGGGAGCCCCAGATACGCAGTATTTT
CASSFLAGAPDTQYF
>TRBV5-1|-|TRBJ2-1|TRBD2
TGCGCCAGCACCGCGGGGACTAGCGGATCGGGTGAGCAGTTCTTC
CASTAGTSGSGEQFF
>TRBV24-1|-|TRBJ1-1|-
TGTGCCACCAGTGATTTCACAGGGTCGGGCACTGAAGCTTTCTTT
CATSDFTGSGTEAFF
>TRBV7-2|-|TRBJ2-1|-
TGTGCCAGCAGCTTAAACAGGCGGGGCAATGAGCAGTTCTTC
CASSLNRRGNEQFF
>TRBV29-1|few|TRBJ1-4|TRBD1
TGCAGCGTATCAGGGACAGTTAATGAAAAACTGTTTTTT
CSVSGTVNEKLFF
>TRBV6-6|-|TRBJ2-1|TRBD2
TGTGCCAGCAGTTACGGGACTAGCGGCTACAATGAGCAGTTCTTC
CASSYGTSGYNEQFF
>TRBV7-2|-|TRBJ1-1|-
TGTGCCAGCAGCTTACGCGGCGGGGAGGGAGCTTTCTTT
CASSLRGGEGAFF
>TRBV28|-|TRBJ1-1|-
TGTGCCAGCAAGACTACGACGGTGTATTCGAACACTGAAGCTTTCTTT
CASKTTTVYSNTEAFF
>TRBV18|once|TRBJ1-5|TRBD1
TGTGCCAGCTCACCACCCCGGGACAGGGCTCAGGATCAGCCCCAGCATTTT
CASSPPRDRAQDQPQHF
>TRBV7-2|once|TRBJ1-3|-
TGTGCCAGCAGCTTAGGTACCCCTAATGCTGGAAACACCATATATTTT
CASSLGTPNAGNTIYF
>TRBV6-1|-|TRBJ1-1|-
TGTGCCAGCAGTGAAGCGCGGCGACGGGTTAACACTGAAGCTTTCTTT
CASSEARRRVNTEAFF
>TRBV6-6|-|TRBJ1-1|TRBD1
TGTGCCAGCAACACCAGGGGGGACACTGAAGCTTTCTTT
CASNTRGDTEAFF
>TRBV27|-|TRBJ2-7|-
TGTGCCAGCAGTCCGTCAGGGGATATGCCCTACGAGCAGTACTTC
CASSPSGDMPYEQYF
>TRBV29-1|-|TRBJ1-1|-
TGCAGCGTTGAACGAACATTGAACACTGAAGCTTTCTTT
CSVERTLNTEAFF
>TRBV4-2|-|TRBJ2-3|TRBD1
TGTGCCAGCAGCCGGACAGGGGGTGGCACAGATACGCAGTATTTT
CASSRTGGGTDTQYF
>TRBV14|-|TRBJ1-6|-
TGTGCCAGCAGCCCCCTAAGTGACAGAGATAATTCACCCCTCCACTTT
CASSPLSDRDNSPLHF
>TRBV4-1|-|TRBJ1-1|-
TGCGCCAGCAGCCCCAACTCCCAGGCTTTGAACACTGAAGCTTTCTTT
CASSPNSQALNTEAFF
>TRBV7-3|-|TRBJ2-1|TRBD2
TGTGCCAGCAGCTCAAAACCTAGCGGACTAAGCTCCTACAATGAGCAGTTCTTC
CASSSKPSGLSSYNEQFF
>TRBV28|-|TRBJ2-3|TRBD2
TGTGCCAGCAGTTCCAGCGGGGCGAGCACAGATACGCAGTATTTT
CASSSSGASTDTQYF
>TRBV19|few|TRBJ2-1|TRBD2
TGTGCCAGTAGAGGATCGGGGACTACACACAATGAGCAGTTCTTC
CASRGSGTTHNEQFF
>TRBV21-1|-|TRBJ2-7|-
TGTGCCAGCAGCAAACGGGGGACGGTAAACTACGAGCAGTACTTC
CASSKRGTVNYEQYF
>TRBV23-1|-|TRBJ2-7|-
TGCGCCAGCAGTCAATTGAGGTACTTC
CASSQLRYF
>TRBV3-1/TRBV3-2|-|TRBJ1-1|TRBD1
TGTGCCAGCAGCTACGGACAGGGGGGCACTGAAGCTTTCTTT
CASSYGQGGTEAFF
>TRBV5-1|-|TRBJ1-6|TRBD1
TGCGCCAGCAGCTGGACAGGGAATAATAATTCACCCCTCCACTTT
CASSWTGNNNSPLHF
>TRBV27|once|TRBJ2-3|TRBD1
TGTGCCAGCAGTTCGGACAGGGTGAGGGATACGCAGTATTTT
CASSSDRVRDTQYF
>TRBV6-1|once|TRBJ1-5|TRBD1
TGTGCCAGCAGTGCGACCGGGACAGGTTTGTACCAGCCCCAGCATTTT
CASSATGTGLYQPQHF
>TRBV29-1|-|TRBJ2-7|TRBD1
TGCAGCGTTGAAGGGGACAGGGGACGTTACGAGCAGTACTTC
CSVEGDRGRYEQYF
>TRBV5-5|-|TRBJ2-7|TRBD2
TGTGCCAGCAGCTTGTGGCTAGCGGGACCATACGAGCAGTACTTC
CASSLWLAGPYEQYF